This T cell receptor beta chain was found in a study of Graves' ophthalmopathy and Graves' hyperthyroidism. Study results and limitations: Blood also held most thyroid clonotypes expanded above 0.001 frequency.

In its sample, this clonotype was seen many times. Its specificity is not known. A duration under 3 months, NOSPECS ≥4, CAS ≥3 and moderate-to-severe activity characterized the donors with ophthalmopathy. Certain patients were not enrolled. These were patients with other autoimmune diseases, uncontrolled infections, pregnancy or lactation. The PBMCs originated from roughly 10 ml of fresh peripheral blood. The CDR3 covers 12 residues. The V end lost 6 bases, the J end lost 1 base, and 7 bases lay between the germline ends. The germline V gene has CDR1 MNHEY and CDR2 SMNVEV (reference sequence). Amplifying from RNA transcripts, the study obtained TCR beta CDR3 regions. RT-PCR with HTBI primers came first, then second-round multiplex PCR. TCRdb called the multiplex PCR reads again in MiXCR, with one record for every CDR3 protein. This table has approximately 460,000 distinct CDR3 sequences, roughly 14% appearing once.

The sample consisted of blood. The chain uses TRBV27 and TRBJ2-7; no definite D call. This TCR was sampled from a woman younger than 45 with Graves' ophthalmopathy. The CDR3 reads CASRGNSYEQYF. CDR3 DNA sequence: TGTGCCAGCAGGGGTAATTCCTACGAGCAGTACTTC.